A selection of T cell receptor beta chains follows, all from one sample in a study of T cell responses to AZD1222 COVID-19 vaccine. The protocol was immunoSEQ multiplex PCR, while the TCRdb copy is restricted to in-frame clones and leaves out a portion. The sample lists about 100,000 clones, roughly 85% occurring once. The material sequenced was peripheral blood, taken on day 0 of AZD1222 vaccination. The source is an adult in good health. The CDR3 runs from the conserved cysteine through the conserved F or W. Each record gives: D gene, J gene, clone size, V gene, CDR3 protein, CDR3 DNA. D genes are given only for firm matches. For some rows the clone size is stated as once, few or many, or as a class when expanded; others skip it.

>.|TRBJ2-5|.|TRBV10-3
CAISSGLEETQYF
TGTGCCATCAGCTCAGGATTAGAAGAGACCCAGTACTTC
>TRBD1|TRBJ2-5|once|TRBV30
CAWSATGGWETQYF
TGTGCCTGGAGTGCCACAGGGGGCTGGGAGACCCAGTACTTC
>.|TRBJ1-1|.|TRBV14
CASSDTGRTEAFF
TGTGCCAGCAGCGATACAGGGAGGACTGAAGCTTTCTTT
>.|TRBJ1-6|.|TRBV6-5
CASSLSRGDSPLHF
TGTGCCAGCAGTCTCTCCCGGGGGGATTCACCCCTCCACTTT
>.|TRBJ2-7|few|TRBV3-1/TRBV3-2
CASSRTESSYEQYF
TGTGCCAGCAGCCGGACGGAGAGCTCCTACGAGCAGTACTTC
>TRBD2|TRBJ2-3|.|TRBV20-1
CSASIPSGSADTQYF
TGCAGTGCTAGTATCCCTAGCGGGAGCGCAGATACGCAGTATTTT
>.|TRBJ2-1|.|TRBV7-8
CASSFQGAWDEQFF
TGTGCCAGCAGCTTCCAAGGGGCTTGGGATGAGCAGTTCTTC
>.|TRBJ2-4|.|TRBV27
CASKGRAKNIQYF
TGTGCCAGCAAAGGGAGAGCCAAAAACATTCAGTACTTC
>.|TRBJ2-7|.|TRBV5-6
CASSLGYAYEQYF
TGTGCCAGCAGCTTAGGCTATGCCTACGAGCAGTACTTC
>.|TRBJ1-1|.|TRBV2
CASSERGKNTEAFF
TGTGCCAGCAGTGAACGGGGCAAGAACACTGAAGCTTTCTTT
>.|TRBJ2-7|.|TRBV19
CASMKGGSSYEQYF
TGTGCCAGCATGAAGGGGGGGAGCTCCTACGAGCAGTACTTC